One and the same sample provided the 3 T cell receptor beta chains below, sequenced in a study of brain T cells in children with intractable seizures. Sequencing used immunoSEQ multiplex PCR; TCRdb keeps in-frame clones, though not all of them. Of tens of thousands of clones in the sample, about 90% were seen once. Sample: peripheral blood, taken at surgery. These receptors were taken from a girl aged 2 to 9 with Rasmussen encephalitis and intractable seizures.

This chain connects TRBV5-1 to TRBJ1-1; 8 bases align to TRBD1. The CDR3 runs to 18 residues. CDR1 is SGHRS, CDR2 YFSETQ, per germline. V shed 6 bases and J 7 bases; nucleotides not matched to a gene: 23. CDR3 residues: CASTPQGGDYQSFHEAFF. The CDR3 bases are TGCGCCAGCACCCCACAGGGGGGAGATTACCAGTCCTTCCATGAAGCTTTCTTT.

This chain uses TRBV5-6 with TRBJ2-3; perhaps TRBD1 as D (6 bases). Germline loops: CDR1 SGHDT, CDR2 YYEEEE. This CDR3 region has 14 residues. Between the trimmed V and J ends, which lost 2 bases and 2 bases, there was a span of 9 bases. In nucleotides, the CDR3 is TGTGCCAGCAGCTTTACAGGGTCCACAGATACGCAGTATTTT. The encoded protein is CASSFTGSTDTQYF.

This chain links TRBV18 with TRBJ2-6; a weak D match, TRBD1 (5 bases). Germline V gene data show CDR1 as KGHSH and CDR2 as LQKENI. Trimming removed 0 bases from V and 4 bases from J, with 10 bases in between. CDR3 length equals 16 residues. This CDR3 is CASSPPIGAGANVLTF. CDR3 coding DNA: TGTGCCAGCTCACCACCGATAGGGGCCGGGGCCAACGTCCTGACTTTC.